Sequencing of this T cell receptor beta chain was carried out in a study of blood T cells in healthy people across ages. Primers used in a second PCR of roughly 7 to 12 cycles were a sample-barcoded 5' primer and a J-beta primer mix. Using its own MiXCR run on the 5' RACE reads, TCRdb lists one record per CDR3 protein. The sample gives about 730,000 distinct CDR3 sequences, about 42% of which show up once; approximately 22% is in the top ten. This clonotype was counted only a few times. Per sample, a minimum of 6 million PBMCs were isolated. This sequence was found in a woman aged 55-70 years in good health. Sequencing used blood.

CDR3 region: CASSSNPGQGSNIQYF. CDR3 DNA sequence: TGCGCCAGCAGCTCCAATCCCGGACAGGGCAGTAACATTCAGTACTTC. The J gene is TRBJ2-4, the V gene TRBV5-1, with 8 bases matching TRBD1. V lost 3 bases, J lost 7 bases, and 12 bases stayed unmatched. This CDR3 spans 16 amino acids. Germline V gives CDR1 SGHRS, CDR2 YFSETQ.